These 23 T cell receptor beta chains share one sample of origin, sequenced in a study of fetal regulatory T cell absence and autoimmunity. TCRdb keeps only in-frame clones here, not all; method: immunoSEQ multiplex PCR. The table lists just over 45,000 clones, just under 85% of them singletons, with about 0.37% in the top ten. The sample comprised cord blood. These receptors all stem from a newborn boy with IPEX syndrome.

This clone was found a few times. The chain recombines TRBV5-1 with TRBJ2-7; 11 bases align to TRBD1. Germline CDR1 and CDR2: SGHRS and YFSETQ. V shed 4 bases and J 4 bases; nucleotides not matched to a gene: 4. The CDR3 contains 14 residues. CDR3 sequence: CASSPGTGGYEQYF. Here the CDR3 DNA reads TGCGCCAGCAGCCCGGGGACAGGGGGGTACGAGCAGTACTTC.

This sequence joins TRBV6-6 and TRBJ1-2; D ambiguous. Deletions cut 6 bases from V and 4 bases from J, with 15 bases between. CDR3 size: 14 residues. Looked up from germline, CDR1 is MNHNY and CDR2 is SVGAGI (reference sequence). CDR3 sequence (DNA): TGTGCCAGCAGCACTGGTGGGCCCGCCTATGGCTACACCTTC. This encodes CASSTGGPAYGYTF.

The chain has TRBV11-2 and TRBJ2-2, with D uncertain. Germline CDR1 and CDR2: SGHAT and FQNNGV. The CDR3 has 13 amino acids. V was clipped by 4 bases and J by 13 bases, with 16 bases between them. The CDR3 DNA reads as TGTGCCAGCAGCTCTCTCCCTGAGACGCCGCTGTTTTTT. This encodes CASSSLPETPLFF.

This clone was counted between two and nine times. The chain has TRBV19 and TRBJ1-1; no firm D call. V was pared by 5 bases and J by 5 bases, with 12 bases between. From germline, CDR1 is LNHDA and CDR2 SQIVND (reference sequence). This CDR3 has 13 amino acids. In DNA, the CDR3 is TGTGCCAGTAGTCTCGTTCGGGGAACTGAAGCTTTCTTT. Translating gives CASSLVRGTEAFF.

This chain links TRBV30 with TRBJ2-1; 10 positions agree with TRBD2. The trim removed 2 bases at V and 7 bases at J, leaving 14 bases unmatched. There are 17 residues in the CDR3. Germline V gives CDR1 GTSNPN, CDR2 SVGIG (reference sequence). Here the CDR3 DNA reads TGTGCCTGGAGTAAAGGGCTAGCGGGAGACAGGAGGAATGAGCAGTTCTTC. It specifies CAWSKGLAGDRRNEQFF.

The gene calls are TRBV25-1 and TRBJ2-3; no clear D. Germline V CDR1 and CDR2: MGHDK, SYGVNS. The CDR3 is made up of 13 amino acids. V was pared by 2 bases and J by 0 bases, with 3 bases between. The CDR3 spells CASSEHSTDTQYF. CDR3 nucleotide sequence: TGTGCCAGCAGTGAACACAGCACAGATACGCAGTATTTT.

This chain links TRBV4-2 with TRBJ2-3, with 12 bases aligning to TRBD2. CDR1 is LGHNA and CDR2 is YNFKEQ in the germline V gene. This CDR3 comprises 16 residues. V gave up 1 base and J gave up 3 bases; unmatched junction bases: 2. The CDR3 sequence: CASSQATSGSTDTQYF. Here the CDR3 DNA reads TGTGCCAGCAGCCAAGCGACTAGCGGGAGTACAGATACGCAGTATTTT.

This clone showed up just once. The J gene is TRBJ2-7, the V gene TRBV4-1, with D tentatively TRBD1 or TRBD2 (5 bases each). The CDR3 has 17 amino acids. Germline V CDR1 and CDR2: MGHRA, YSYEKL. V lost 2 bases and J lost 3, with 20 bases in between. The CDR3 DNA reads TGCGCCAGCAGCCAAATTCTTCGGGGCACTCCTGGCTACGAGCAGTACTTC. Its protein product is CASSQILRGTPGYEQYF.

The genes are TRBV4-2 and TRBJ2-5, with 7 bases that match TRBD1. Per germline, CDR1 LGHNA and CDR2 YNFKEQ. This CDR3 has 15 residues. V gave up 4 bases and J gave up 4 bases; unmatched junction bases: 9. This chain's CDR3 is CASSPVGAGGETQYF. CDR3 coding DNA: TGTGCCAGCAGCCCGGTCGGAGCAGGGGGAGAGACCCAGTACTTC.

V and J are TRBV5-8 and TRBJ1-5; D unclear. V was clipped by 0 bases and J by 2 bases, with 9 bases between them. This CDR3 region has 15 residues. Per germline, CDR1 SGHTS and CDR2 YDEGEE. The CDR3 sequence is CASSLERAGNQPQHF. The CDR3 DNA follows: TGTGCCAGCAGCTTGGAGAGGGCGGGCAATCAGCCCCAGCATTTT.

The chain couples TRBV6-5 to TRBJ2-2; D is undetermined. The CDR3 is 15 residues long. Trimming took off 6 bases at V and 2 bases at J, with 13 bases between the two ends. CDR1 MNHEY and CDR2 SVGAGI come from the germline V gene. Here the CDR3 reads CASRRRRANTGELFF. CDR3 nucleotide sequence: TGTGCCAGCAGACGCCGACGGGCCAACACCGGGGAGCTGTTTTTT.

The V gene is TRBV11-2, the J gene TRBJ2-1; D is perhaps TRBD1 (6 bases). Germline V gene sequence: CDR1 SGHAT, CDR2 FQNNGV. This CDR3 has 13 residues. The V end was cut by 7 bases, the J end by 7 bases, with 14 bases between. CDR3 in amino acids: CASKGVGVNEQFF. Written as DNA, the CDR3 is TGTGCCAGCAAGGGGGTGGGGGTGAATGAGCAGTTCTTC. Full variable domain (remainder filled in from reference TRBV11-2 and TRBJ2-1): EAGVAQSPRYKIIEKRQSVAFWCNPISGHATLYWYQQILGQGPKLLIQFQNNGVVDDSQLPKDRFSAERLKGVDSTLKIQPAKLEDSAVYLCASKGVGVNEQFFGPGTRLTVL.

V usage is TRBV7-9 and J usage is TRBJ1-3; no definite D call. Germline-derived CDR1 and CDR2 are SEHNR and FQNEAQ (reference sequence). Trimming shortened V by 5 bases and J by 1 base, and 9 bases separated the two germline ends. There are 14 residues in the CDR3. The CDR3 is CASSVERSGNTIYF. CDR3 nucleotides: TGTGCCAGCAGCGTGGAAAGATCTGGAAACACCATATATTTT.

The genes are TRBV5-5 and TRBJ2-1; 7 positions match TRBD2. The trim removed 0 bases at V and 4 bases at J, leaving 10 bases unmatched. Germline CDR1 reads SGHKS; CDR2 reads YYEKEE (reference sequence). This CDR3 is 17 amino acids long. CDR3 amino acids: CASSLEFAGAAYNEQFF. The CDR3 DNA sequence: TGTGCCAGCAGCTTGGAATTTGCGGGAGCTGCATACAATGAGCAGTTCTTC.

The chain joins TRBV2 to TRBJ2-2; 12 bases line up with TRBD2. CDR1 SNHLY and CDR2 FYNNEI come from the germline V gene. This CDR3 comprises 14 residues. The V segment lost 6 bases and the J segment 5 bases; nucleotides outside the gene matches: 1. The CDR3 spells CASRGTSGTGELFF. In DNA, the CDR3 is TGTGCCAGCAGGGGGACTAGCGGGACCGGGGAGCTGTTTTTT.

This clone is a singleton in its sample. The chain recombines TRBV7-8 with TRBJ2-1, with 9 positions matching TRBD2. The germline V gene has CDR1 SGHVS and CDR2 FQNEAQ. V lost 6 bases, J lost 7 bases, and 13 bases stayed unmatched. The CDR3 consists of 16 residues. The CDR3 sequence is CASRYGRAGGANEQFF. The CDR3 nucleotides are TGTGCCAGCAGGTATGGGCGCGCGGGAGGGGCAAATGAGCAGTTCTTC.

The J gene is TRBJ2-3, the V gene TRBV27, with 10 nucleotides matching TRBD2. The CDR3 contains 15 residues. The V gene's germline CDR1 is MNHEY and CDR2 SMNVEV (reference sequence). V was pared by 8 bases and J by 1 base, with 6 bases of the junction left unmatched. DNA of the CDR3: TGTGCCAGCTCCGACGGACTAGCGGGCACAGATACGCAGTATTTT. This encodes CASSDGLAGTDTQYF.

The CDR3 reads CASRLERGITNTEAFF. The CDR3 nucleotides read TGTGCAAGTCGCTTAGAAAGGGGGATTACGAACACTGAAGCTTTCTTT. The chain recombines TRBV12-2 with TRBJ1-1; the table's D call TRBD1 went unverified against the DNA. TRBV12-2 is shown as a pseudogene. The CDR3 runs to 16 residues.

This clone appeared a few times. This chain links TRBV7-9 with TRBJ1-2; a possible D gene is TRBD1 (5 bases). The ends were cut back, 1 base at V and 9 bases at J, with 12 bases in the middle. The length of the CDR3 is 13 residues. CDR1 is SEHNR and CDR2 is FQNEAQ in the germline V gene (reference sequence). CDR3 bases: TGTGCCAGCAGCTTAGAGGGGCCTAATAGCTACACCTTC. Translation gives CASSLEGPNSYTF.

This chain joins TRBV29-1 and TRBJ2-5; D is unresolved. The CDR3 length is 13 residues. Trimming took 8 bases from V and 1 from J, leaving 14 bases between them. Germline assignment: CDR1 SQVTM and CDR2 ANQGSEA. The CDR3, as DNA: TGCAGCCTCTCCAGGTTCCCCCAAGAGACCCAGTACTTC. This encodes CSLSRFPQETQYF.

This clone was recorded only once. The chain employs TRBV9 and TRBJ2-7, with D perhaps TRBD2 (6 bases). Looked up from germline, CDR1 is SGDLS and CDR2 is YYNGEE. V was pared by 0 bases and J by 4 bases, with 14 bases between. This CDR3 region has 15 residues. The CDR3 nucleotides are TGTGCCAGCAGCGTAGATATGGCAGGGAGGTACGAGCAGTACTTC. Translating gives CASSVDMAGRYEQYF.

V and J are TRBV11-2 and TRBJ2-7, with a weak D call TRBD2 (5 bases). Germline CDR1 is SGHAT and CDR2 is FQNNGV. The V and J ends lost 5 bases and 3 bases respectively, with 20 bases between them. This CDR3 region has 16 residues. CDR3 DNA: TGTGCCAGCAGCCCACTCTTACCTGAGGGAAACTACGAGCAGTACTTC. Its protein is CASSPLLPEGNYEQYF.

The chain employs TRBV6-1 and TRBJ2-1, with 9 bases that match TRBD2. CDR1 and CDR2 from the germline V gene are MNHNS and SASEGT. The CDR3 runs 16 residues. The V gene end was trimmed by 4 bases and the J gene end by 4 bases; junction bases not matched to a gene: 8. In DNA, the CDR3 is TGTGCCAGCAGTGTCTTTAGCGGGGGACTTTACAATGAGCAGTTCTTC. It encodes CASSVFSGGLYNEQFF.